This T cell receptor beta chain was identified in a study of blood T cell repertoires in COVID-19 (dated by TCRdb to 2018 to 2021). Regarding the study in general: Samples from collaborators originated in the United States, Italy and Spain and spanned both the acute and convalescent phases of COVID-19. The prospective study material was composed of cDNA or gDNA derived from T cells, B-cell-depleted T cells, or PBMCs. Deeply sampled blood TCRbeta repertoires from subjects exposed to, actively infected with, or recovered from COVID-19 were included in the dataset. A freely available public database, intended as a resource for researchers studying the immune response to SARS-CoV-2, is where the repertoires were released. The samples were drawn from two sources: the first 160 participants of the ongoing ImmuneRACE study, and 950 to 1,500 subjects contributed by 6 global collaborators. Sample metadata almost always included a de-identified subject ID, COVID-19 status, age in years and sex. Where available, HLA class I and class II types were obtained from metadata supplied by the sample provider rather than from assay-based typing.

The immunoSEQ Assay, a bias-controlled multiplex PCR, was used to amplify TCRbeta CDR3 regions from genomic DNA. In the paper's pipeline: Nucleated cell counts per sample were estimated from amplification of reference gene primers within the assay. Sequence reads were collapsed and filtered to measure the absolute abundance of every unique TCRbeta CDR3 rearrangement. Productive Simpson clonality was computed per sample as the square root of Simpson's diversity index over productive rearrangements. In TCRdb, the immuneACCESS table is reduced to in-frame sequences with V and J assigned. These tables do not hold every clone; where another copy was compared, an unresolved V gene accounts for under half, and the others remain unexplained. That table is the source of V, J and clone size, and D and trimming were worked out from the DNA. The sample profile shows 150,000 to 200,000 clones; roughly 73% of them were found once. The top ten constitute approximately 3% of the sample.

Note on this clone: Its antigen has not been determined. Base qualities were left out, and no much larger clone turns up one base away.

The collaborating institutions used their own protocols to collect whole blood in K2EDTA tubes. For TCRbeta analysis, collaborators shipped samples in one of three forms: frozen whole blood, isolated PBMCs, or DNA extracted from either of those sample types. The study at large found these results: The quantity of clinical and demographic metadata differed by source and by participant and was supplied without curation.

Reading the germline V gene gives CDR1 SGDLS and CDR2 YYNGEE. V drops 0 bases and J drops 4 bases, leaving 13 bases in between. The CDR3 covers 16 residues, taking in both the cysteine and the phenylalanine. Just CDR3 DNA is preserved here, 48 bases in frame from base 1. This sequence uses TRBV9 and TRBJ2-2; TRBD1 might be the D gene, on 5 matching bases. This TCR was sampled from a woman of 80 years or more with active or convalescent COVID-19. The source material was peripheral blood. The sequence in DNA is TGTGCCAGCAGCGTAGTAAGTCAGGGCGGCACCGGGGAGCTGTTTTTT. Translation gives CASSVVSQGGTGELFF.